This TCR beta chain was captured in a study of human T cells and chemical hapten exposure. Study as a whole: Patients were given diphenylcyclopropenone on the scalp weekly across the roughly 25-week study.

The time point was: patch test 1, 2 weeks after DPC sensitization. Treatment defined: therapeutic diphenylcyclopropenone sensitization with weekly scalp DPC. This clonotype appeared a few times. Antigen unknown. Study conclusions and caveats: Significantly more large CDR3 similarity clusters were formed by expanded TCRs than by controls.

TCRdb re-called the RACE reads through MiXCR, storing one row per CDR3 protein. The sample has a few hundred thousand distinct CDR3 sequences, nearly 5% seen once. This CDR3 has 13 amino acids. The V gene lost 3 bases and the J gene lost 9 bases, with 12 bases spanning the gap. Per germline, CDR1 MNHEY and CDR2 SMNVEV (reference sequence). This receptor was taken from a woman between 45 and 60 years old with alopecia areata. Some clones in this sample may be carry-over from other donors' samples. Specimen: whole blood, collected in connection with sensitization to the hapten diphenylcyclopropenone (DPC). The chain combines TRBV27 with TRBJ2-1; no reliable D call. The chain's CDR3 is CASSFYASGEQFF. CDR3 coding DNA: TGTGCCAGCAGTTTTTACGCTAGTGGTGAGCAGTTCTTC.